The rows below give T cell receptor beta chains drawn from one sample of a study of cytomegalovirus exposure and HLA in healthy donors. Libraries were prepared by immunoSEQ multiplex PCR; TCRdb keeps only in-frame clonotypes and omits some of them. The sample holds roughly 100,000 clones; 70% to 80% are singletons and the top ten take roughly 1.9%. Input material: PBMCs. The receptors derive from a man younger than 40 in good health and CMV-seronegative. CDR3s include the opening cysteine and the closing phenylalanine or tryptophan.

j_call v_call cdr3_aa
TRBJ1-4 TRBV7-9 CASSPRRVRGEKLFF
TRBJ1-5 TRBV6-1 CASESTGTGYQPQHF
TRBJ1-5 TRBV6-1 CASSTGHSNQPQHF
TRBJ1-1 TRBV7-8 CASSLYRGQQNTEAFF
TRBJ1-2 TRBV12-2 CASRSKVTGQNYGYTF
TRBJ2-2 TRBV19 CASRDRGTGELFF
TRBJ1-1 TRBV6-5 CASSYGAGEAFF
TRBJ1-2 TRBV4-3 CASSQTGTVNYGYTF
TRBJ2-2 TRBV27 CASSLVLAGGITGELFF
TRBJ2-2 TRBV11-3 CASSRASGELFF
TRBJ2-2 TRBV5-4 CASRTGGLANTGELFF
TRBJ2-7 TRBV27 CAAGSYEQYF
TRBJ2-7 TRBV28 CASSLLTASYEQYF
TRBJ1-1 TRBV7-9 CASSSGFRVVENTEAFF
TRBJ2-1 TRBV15 CATSNAGQQFF
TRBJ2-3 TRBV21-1 CASSGTSVPTQYF
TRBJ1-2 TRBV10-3 CAISERQGSSYGYTF
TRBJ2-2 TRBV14 CASSQGLHGELFF
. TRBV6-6 CASRPAGASYEQYF
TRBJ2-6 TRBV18 CASSSNRDRASGANVLTF
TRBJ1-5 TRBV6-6 CASRPGTENQPQHF
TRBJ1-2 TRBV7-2 CASSSVGQRSTNYGYTF